Below, one T cell receptor (beta chain) is given with its context. The target antigen is unknown. These data originate in a study of OX40 agonist ivuxolimab in advanced cancers. Across the whole study: The study treated patients with ivuxolimab, an agonistic anti-OX40 (CD134) antibody. Patients were treated with intravenous ivuxolimab, dosed at 0.01 to 10 mg/kg and infused every 2 weeks. Study-level findings and limits: Clones of CD4+ and CD8+ blood T cells grew by week 6 at doses of 0.1 to 3.0 mg/kg. Some nonresponders additionally presented with little normalized T-cell clonal expansion.

TCRdb keeps only in-frame clones here, not all; method: immunoSEQ multiplex PCR. This sample has roughly 67,000 clones, with approximately 88% found just once. CDR3 size: 15 residues. Germline V CDR1 and CDR2: MNHNS, SASEGT. The V segment lost 0 bases and the J segment 3 bases; nucleotides outside the gene matches: 4. The receptor's source is an adult with an advanced solid tumor such as melanoma, head and neck, liver or kidney cancer. The sample here was CD4+ or CD8+ T cells sorted from blood, taken in a trial of the OX40 agonist ivuxolimab. The chain combines TRBV6-1 with TRBJ2-7; 8 nucleotides line up with TRBD1. CDR3 sequence: CASSEASRGLYEQYF. The CDR3 bases are TGTGCCAGCAGTGAAGCCAGCAGGGGGCTCTACGAGCAGTACTTC.